This T cell receptor beta chain comes out of a study of blood T cell repertoires in COVID-19. Trimming removed 5 bases from V and 3 bases from J; junction bases left unmatched: 5. The CDR3 is 14 residues long. Germline-derived CDR1 and CDR2 are SGHVS and FQNEAQ. The protocol was immunoSEQ multiplex PCR, while the TCRdb copy is restricted to in-frame clones and leaves out a portion. The table lists some 68,000 clones, roughly 91% of them singletons, with around 0.47% in the top ten. This receptor was identified in a man in his fifties with COVID-19, enrolled during active disease. The sequenced material came from peripheral blood. The chain couples TRBV7-8 to TRBJ2-3; 7 nucleotides line up with TRBD1. The CDR3 here is CASSPPTGTDTQYF. CDR3 DNA sequence: TGTGCCAGCAGCCCGCCGACAGGGACAGATACGCAGTATTTT. Full variable domain (remainder filled in from reference TRBV7-8 and TRBJ2-3): GAGVSQSPRYKVAKRGQDVALRCDPISGHVSLFWYQQALGQGPEFLTYFQNEAQLDKSGLPSDRFFAERPEGSVSTLKIQRTQQEDSAVYLCASSPPTGTDTQYFGPGTRLTVL.